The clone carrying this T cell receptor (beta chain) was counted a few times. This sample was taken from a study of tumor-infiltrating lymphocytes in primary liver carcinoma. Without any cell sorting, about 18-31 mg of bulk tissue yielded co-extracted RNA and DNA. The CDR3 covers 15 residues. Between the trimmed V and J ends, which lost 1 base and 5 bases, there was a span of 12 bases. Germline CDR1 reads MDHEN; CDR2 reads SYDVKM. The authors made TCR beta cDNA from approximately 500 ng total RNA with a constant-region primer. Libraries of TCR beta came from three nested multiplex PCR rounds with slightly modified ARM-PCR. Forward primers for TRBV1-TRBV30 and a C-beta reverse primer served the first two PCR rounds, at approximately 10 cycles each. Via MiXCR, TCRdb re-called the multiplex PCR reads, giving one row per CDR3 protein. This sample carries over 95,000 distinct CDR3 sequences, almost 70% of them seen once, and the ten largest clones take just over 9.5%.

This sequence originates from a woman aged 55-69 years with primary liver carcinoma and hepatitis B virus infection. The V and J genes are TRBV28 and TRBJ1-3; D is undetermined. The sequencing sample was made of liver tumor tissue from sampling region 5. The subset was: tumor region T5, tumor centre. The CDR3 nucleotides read TGTGCCAGCAGTTTATCGTCGGGTGCCAGAAACACCATATATTTT. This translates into CASSLSSGARNTIYF.